The TCR beta chain described here comes from a study of cytomegalovirus exposure and HLA in healthy donors. Study-level findings and limits: The study put 150 to 200 TCR beta chains on its list as cytomegalovirus-associated.

A multiplex PCR was run with 60 Vbeta primers and 13 Jbeta primers. In the original analysis: Later, an analysis found 80 million or so unique TCR beta chains, and about 9.9 million of these were shared. Some clones are missing from TCRdb's copy, which holds only in-frame ones; the method was immunoSEQ multiplex PCR. The V and J calls and clone size come from that table; D and trimming were worked out from the DNA. The sample includes some 120,000 clones. CDR1 is SGHAT, CDR2 FQNNGV, per germline. J gave up 0 bases and V 5 bases, and 12 bases lay outside the gene matches. The CDR3 runs 18 residues. To note about this clone: Its specificity is not known.

Sample: PBMCs. The receptor's source is a man aged 18 to 35 in good health and CMV-seronegative. This chain connects TRBV11-2 to TRBJ1-3; 8 bases map to TRBD1. CDR3: CASSANQTGVSSGNTIYF. In DNA, the CDR3 is TGTGCCAGCAGCGCAAATCAGACAGGGGTAAGCTCTGGAAACACCATATATTTT. Full variable domain (missing parts from reference TRBV11-2 and TRBJ1-3): EAGVAQSPRYKIIEKRQSVAFWCNPISGHATLYWYQQILGQGPKLLIQFQNNGVVDDSQLPKDRFSAERLKGVDSTLKIQPAKLEDSAVYLCASSANQTGVSSGNTIYFGEGSWLTVV.